This is a list of T cell receptor beta chains from one sample in a study of T cells in Graves' hyperthyroidism and ophthalmopathy. TCRdb used MiXCR to reprocess the multiplex PCR reads, holding one entry per CDR3 protein. Here the sample spans almost 500,000 distinct CDR3 sequences, less than 25% being singletons. The specimen was blood. The receptors were sampled from a woman between 65 and 79 years old with Graves' ophthalmopathy. The CDR3 runs from the conserved cysteine through the conserved F or W. The order of the fields is CDR3 protein, CDR3 DNA, clone size, V gene, J gene, CDR3 length, D gene. A D gene is named only where the DNA matches it firmly. Rows give clone size only sometimes, using once, few, many, or a class for an expanded clone.

CDR3: CASSLPLAGVAKNTQYF
DNA: TGTGCCAGCAGCCTACCACTAGCGGGGGTAGCCAAAAACACTCAGTACTTC
size: few
V: TRBV28
J: TRBJ2-4
length: 17
D: TRBD2

CDR3: CASSVGTGFYNEQFF
DNA: TGCGCCAGCAGTGTGGGGACAGGGTTCTACAATGAGCAGTTCTTC
size: few
V: TRBV10-2
J: TRBJ2-1
length: 15
D: TRBD1

CDR3: CNASLGQTQETQYF
DNA: TGCAATGCTAGCTTGGGACAGACCCAAGAGACCCAGTACTTC
size: NA
V: TRBV20-1
J: TRBJ2-5
length: 14
D: TRBD1

CDR3: CASSLKGANTGELFF
DNA: TGTGCCAGCAGCTTAAAGGGAGCGAACACCGGGGAGCTGTTTTTT
size: many
V: TRBV7-9
J: TRBJ2-2
length: 15
D: NA

CDR3: CASSYEGVRDSPLHF
DNA: TGTGCCAGCAGTTATGAAGGCGTGCGGGATTCACCCCTCCACTTT
size: NA
V: TRBV2
J: TRBJ1-6
length: 15
D: NA

CDR3: CASRIIGTGGLNEQFF
DNA: TGTGCCAGTAGGATCATCGGGACAGGGGGCTTAAATGAGCAGTTCTTC
size: NA
V: TRBV19
J: TRBJ2-1
length: 16
D: TRBD1

CDR3: CASSPRTIGEQYF
DNA: TGTGCCAGCAGCCCCCGGACTATTGGGGAGCAGTACTTC
size: many
V: TRBV11-2
J: TRBJ2-7
length: 13
D: NA

CDR3: CSVETGVNTIQYF
DNA: TGCAGCGTTGAGACGGGAGTGAATACCATTCAGTACTTC
size: NA
V: TRBV29-1
J: TRBJ2-4
length: 13
D: NA

CDR3: CSLDAKRRNTEAFF
DNA: TGCAGTCTAGACGCTAAACGAAGGAACACTGAAGCTTTCTTT
size: NA
V: TRBV20-1
J: TRBJ1-1
length: 14
D: NA

CDR3: CASRSSPTDTQYF
DNA: TGTGCCAGTAGGAGTAGTCCCACAGATACGCAGTATTTT
size: NA
V: TRBV19
J: TRBJ2-3
length: 13
D: NA

CDR3: CASSEYRGRTDTQYF
DNA: TGTGCCAGCAGTGAATACAGGGGGAGGACAGATACGCAGTATTTT
size: many
V: TRBV2
J: TRBJ2-3
length: 15
D: TRBD1

CDR3: CASSASGRTPYEQYF
DNA: TGTGCCAGCAGTGCAAGCGGGAGGACCCCCTACGAGCAGTACTTC
size: many
V: TRBV2
J: TRBJ2-7
length: 15
D: TRBD2

CDR3: CASSILGAGGANVLTF
DNA: TGTGCCAGTAGTATTTTGGGGGCGGGCGGGGCCAACGTCCTGACTTTC
size: few
V: TRBV19
J: TRBJ2-6
length: 16
D: NA

CDR3: CASSQDRGFNEQFF
DNA: TGCGCCAGCAGCCAAGATCGGGGGTTCAATGAGCAGTTCTTC
size: NA
V: TRBV4-3
J: TRBJ2-1
length: 14
D: NA

CDR3: CASKEGPPLVHNEQFF
DNA: TGTGCCAGCAAGGAAGGTCCCCCCTTGGTCCACAATGAGCAGTTCTTC
size: few
V: TRBV3-1
J: TRBJ2-1
length: 16
D: NA

CDR3: CASSLGLAGREFF
DNA: TGTGCCAGCAGCTTGGGACTAGCGGGACGTGAGTTCTTC
size: NA
V: TRBV3-1
J: TRBJ2-1
length: 13
D: TRBD2

CDR3: CASRSDSGAGGNYGYTF
DNA: TGTGCCAGCCGATCCGACTCGGGGGCAGGGGGAAACTATGGCTACACCTTC
size: few
V: TRBV27
J: TRBJ1-2
length: 17
D: TRBD1

CDR3: CSAKQGYGYTF
DNA: TGCAGTGCTAAACAGGGGTATGGCTACACCTTC
size: few
V: TRBV20-1
J: TRBJ1-2
length: 11
D: TRBD1

CDR3: CASSYSTEAPGNTIYF
DNA: TGTGCCAGCAGTTACTCCACGGAAGCTCCTGGAAACACCATATATTTT
size: once
V: TRBV6-2/TRBV6-3
J: TRBJ1-3
length: 16
D: NA

CDR3: CASSNTGTVGTGELFF
DNA: TGTGCCAGCAGCAATACCGGGACAGTGGGGACCGGGGAGCTGTTTTTT
size: NA
V: TRBV7-8
J: TRBJ2-2
length: 16
D: TRBD1

CDR3: CASSVETGFSEAFF
DNA: TGTGCCAGCAGCGTCGAGACAGGCTTCTCTGAAGCTTTCTTT
size: many
V: TRBV9
J: TRBJ1-1
length: 14
D: NA

CDR3: CASSLNRGHRNTEAFF
DNA: TGTGCCAGCAGTTTGAACAGGGGGCATCGAAACACTGAAGCTTTCTTT
size: many
V: TRBV27
J: TRBJ1-1
length: 16
D: TRBD1

CDR3: CASKLTWGTYGYTF
DNA: TGTGCCAGCAAATTGACATGGGGGACGTATGGCTACACCTTC
size: NA
V: TRBV6-1
J: TRBJ1-2
length: 14
D: NA

CDR3: CSVEPSGNSYEQYF
DNA: TGCAGCGTTGAGCCTAGCGGAAACTCCTACGAGCAGTACTTC
size: NA
V: TRBV29-1
J: TRBJ2-7
length: 14
D: TRBD2

CDR3: CASSPSGVAKNIQYF
DNA: TGTGCCAGCAGTCCTAGCGGGGTCGCCAAAAACATTCAGTACTTC
size: many
V: TRBV28
J: TRBJ2-4
length: 15
D: TRBD2

CDR3: CAWKVGIGNSGELFF
DNA: TGTGCCTGGAAGGTGGGGATCGGGAACTCCGGGGAGCTGTTTTTT
size: few
V: TRBV30
J: TRBJ2-2
length: 15
D: NA

CDR3: CASSDPGTSGSIRNNEQFF
DNA: TGTGCCAGCAGTGACCCCGGGACTAGCGGGAGTATTCGGAACAATGAGCAGTTCTTC
size: few
V: TRBV25-1
J: TRBJ2-1
length: 19
D: TRBD2

CDR3: CASSQRGYGYTF
DNA: TGTGCCAGCAGCCAAAGAGGCTATGGCTACACCTTC
size: few
V: TRBV3-1
J: TRBJ1-2
length: 12
D: NA

CDR3: CASSLTRTLNSPLHF
DNA: TGTGCCAGCAGCTTAACCCGGACGCTTAATTCACCCCTCCACTTT
size: few
V: TRBV7-2
J: TRBJ1-6
length: 15
D: NA

CDR3: CASSSPHSFDGYTF
DNA: TGTGCCAGCAGCTCCCCCCACAGCTTCGATGGCTACACCTTC
size: many
V: TRBV7-2
J: TRBJ1-2
length: 14
D: NA

CDR3: CASTIPRGGSNTEAFF
DNA: TGTGCCAGCACCATCCCCCGGGGGGGGTCGAACACTGAAGCTTTCTTT
size: few
V: TRBV6-1
J: TRBJ1-1
length: 16
D: NA

CDR3: CSVSHSLLYEQYF
DNA: TGCAGCGTTTCCCACTCCCTACTCTACGAGCAGTACTTC
size: few
V: TRBV29-1
J: TRBJ2-7
length: 13
D: NA

CDR3: CASRPGPGLVTYEQYF
DNA: TGTGCCAGCAGACCAGGTCCGGGACTAGTGACCTACGAGCAGTACTTC
size: few
V: TRBV7-2
J: TRBJ2-7
length: 16
D: TRBD2

CDR3: CASSLVRTGSYEQYF
DNA: TGTGCCAGCAGCTTAGTCCGGACAGGGTCCTACGAGCAGTACTTC
size: few
V: TRBV11-2
J: TRBJ2-7
length: 15
D: TRBD1

CDR3: CASSTGGAYTGELFF
DNA: TGTGCCAGCTCCACGGGGGGAGCTTACACCGGGGAGCTGTTTTTT
size: few
V: TRBV5-8
J: TRBJ2-2
length: 15
D: TRBD2

CDR3: CASSVLAESTGELVF
DNA: TGCGCCAGCAGCGTATTAGCGGAGTCCACCGGGGAGCTGGTTTTT
size: NA
V: TRBV5-1
J: TRBJ2-2
length: 15
D: NA

CDR3: CASSLATGREQFF
DNA: TGTGCCAGCAGCTTGGCCACTGGGCGGGAGCAGTTCTTC
size: NA
V: TRBV5-6
J: TRBJ2-1
length: 13
D: NA

CDR3: CSVGRDEQYF
DNA: TGCAGCGTTGGCAGGGACGAGCAGTACTTC
size: NA
V: TRBV29-1
J: TRBJ2-7
length: 10
D: NA

CDR3: CASADSGRYQETQYF
DNA: TGCGCCAGCGCAGACTCCGGGAGGTACCAAGAGACCCAGTACTTC
size: few
V: TRBV5-1
J: TRBJ2-5
length: 15
D: TRBD2

CDR3: CATSDPTSGKETQYF
DNA: TGTGCCACCAGTGACCCAACTAGCGGGAAGGAGACCCAGTACTTC
size: NA
V: TRBV24-1
J: TRBJ2-5
length: 15
D: TRBD2

CDR3: CSALDTSGPSYEQYF
DNA: TGCAGTGCACTAGATACTAGCGGGCCTTCCTACGAGCAGTACTTC
size: NA
V: TRBV20-1
J: TRBJ2-7
length: 15
D: TRBD2

CDR3: CASSHGGTETQYF
DNA: TGTGCCAGCAGCCACGGTGGGACAGAGACCCAGTACTTC
size: few
V: TRBV7-9
J: TRBJ2-5
length: 13
D: NA

CDR3: CASSSTGVLGNTIYF
DNA: TGTGCCAGCAGTAGTACAGGGGTTCTCGGAAACACCATATATTTT
size: NA
V: TRBV6-1
J: TRBJ1-3
length: 15
D: TRBD1